Detailed here is one TCR beta chain. Distinct nucleotide sequences in the sample also encode this CDR3. The source of the sample is a study of shared clonotypes between healthy human individuals. Assay used: immunoSEQ multiplex PCR; TCRdb lists only in-frame clones, some missing. The sample includes 2 million to 2.5 million clones, 92% of them seen just once. Germline CDR1 DFQATT, CDR2 SNEGSKA (reference sequence). Trimming took off 6 bases at V and 4 bases at J, with 7 bases between the two ends. CDR3 length equals 11 residues. The TCR was taken from a young man in good health. Some clones in this sample may be carry-over from other donors' samples. Sequenced sample: naive CD4+ T cells from PBMCs. Subset noted: CD45RA+ positively selected. This rearrangement joins TRBV20-1 to TRBJ2-1; D not certain. The CDR3 loop reads CSAPRYNEQFF. CDR3 nucleotide sequence: TGCAGTGCCCCACGGTACAATGAGCAGTTCTTC.